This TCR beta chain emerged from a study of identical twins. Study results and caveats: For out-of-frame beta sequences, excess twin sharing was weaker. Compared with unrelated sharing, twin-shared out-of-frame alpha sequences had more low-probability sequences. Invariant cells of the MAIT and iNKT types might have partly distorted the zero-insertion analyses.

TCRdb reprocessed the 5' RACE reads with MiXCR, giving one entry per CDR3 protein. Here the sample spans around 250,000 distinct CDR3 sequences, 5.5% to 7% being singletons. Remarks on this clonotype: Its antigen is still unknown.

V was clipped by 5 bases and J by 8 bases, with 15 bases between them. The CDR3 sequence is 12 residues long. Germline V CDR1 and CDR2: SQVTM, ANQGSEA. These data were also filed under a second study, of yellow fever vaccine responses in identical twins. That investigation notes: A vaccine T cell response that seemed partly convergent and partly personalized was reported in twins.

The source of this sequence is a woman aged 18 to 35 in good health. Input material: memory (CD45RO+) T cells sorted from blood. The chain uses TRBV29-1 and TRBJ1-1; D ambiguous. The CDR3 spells CSVRPNEVEAFF. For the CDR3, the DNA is TGCAGCGTTCGCCCGAACGAGGTGGAAGCTTTCTTT.